The rows below give T cell receptor beta chains drawn from one sample of a study of blood T cell repertoires in COVID-19. TCRdb's copy holds only in-frame clones and misses some; the assay was immunoSEQ multiplex PCR. The sample holds roughly 120,000 clones, around nine tenths seen once. Specimen: peripheral blood. All receptors derive from a woman in her seventies who had recovered from COVID-19. The conserved cysteine and the conserved F or W are not part of the CDR3 here. D genes are given only for firm matches.

d_call cdr3_length j_call v_call cdr3_aa
- 17 TRBJ2-3 TRBV2 ASNPLEGRPRPVADTQY
- 13 TRBJ2-7 TRBV14 ASSQEWASSYEQY
TRBD1 12 TRBJ2-7 TRBV28 ASSPQGYPYEQY
TRBD2 12 TRBJ2-1 TRBV29-1 SVESPSGGPGQF
TRBD1 13 TRBJ2-2 TRBV7-9 ASSQKRTGDGELF
TRBD2 11 TRBJ2-7 TRBV2 ASRKGREGEQY
- 12 TRBJ1-2 TRBV11-1 ASSLGQETYGYT
- 12 TRBJ1-5 TRBV27 ASSPLRGNQPQH
TRBD1 14 TRBJ1-5 TRBV2 ASRGSTGDRNQPQH
- 11 TRBJ2-3 TRBV5-6 ASSPPTADTQY
- 10 TRBJ1-2 TRBV14 ASSFGRGGYT
- 13 TRBJ1-2 TRBV28 ASSLGGYGNYGYT
- 15 TRBJ2-2 TRBV7-9 ASSLVRPTRRTGELF
- 11 TRBJ1-2 TRBV30 AWSAPRALGYT
TRBD1 12 TRBJ1-1 TRBV28 ASRLGGGNTEAF
TRBD1 13 TRBJ2-7 TRBV5-1 ASSLGGTASYEQY
TRBD2 14 TRBJ2-5 TRBV11-2 ASSLGGYPRGETQY
- 14 TRBJ1-6 TRBV7-6 ASSLNPPQTNSPLH
- 12 TRBJ1-2 TRBV5-6 ASSLERLPEGYT
- 12 TRBJ1-2 TRBV3-1/TRBV3-2 ASSQGQGLGGYT
TRBD1 16 TRBJ1-2 TRBV19 ASRSWDRNTRGGYGYT
TRBD1 12 TRBJ1-1 TRBV7-9 ASSLETHRGGAF
TRBD1 13 TRBJ2-6 TRBV19 ASSPTDREANVLT
- 13 TRBJ1-6 TRBV18 ASSPYKVEDSPLH
TRBD1 13 TRBJ1-2 TRBV6-5 ASSYSGTGLYGYT
TRBD1 12 TRBJ1-2 TRBV5-1 ASSLGQGADGYT
TRBD1 16 TRBJ1-6 TRBV11-2 ASSSRTGQGAGNSPLH
TRBD1 18 TRBJ2-3 TRBV13 ASSHNRAGTGEKGTDTQY
- 14 TRBJ2-1 TRBV5-4 ASSPGGAGSYNEQF
TRBD1 14 TRBJ1-1 TRBV28 ASSLLPGQGNTEAF
TRBD1 12 TRBJ1-2 TRBV6-6 ASSYATGDYGYT
- 13 TRBJ1-4 TRBV7-6 ASSPQGLANEKLF
TRBD1 13 TRBJ2-2 TRBV6-5 ASLDRAKLTGELF